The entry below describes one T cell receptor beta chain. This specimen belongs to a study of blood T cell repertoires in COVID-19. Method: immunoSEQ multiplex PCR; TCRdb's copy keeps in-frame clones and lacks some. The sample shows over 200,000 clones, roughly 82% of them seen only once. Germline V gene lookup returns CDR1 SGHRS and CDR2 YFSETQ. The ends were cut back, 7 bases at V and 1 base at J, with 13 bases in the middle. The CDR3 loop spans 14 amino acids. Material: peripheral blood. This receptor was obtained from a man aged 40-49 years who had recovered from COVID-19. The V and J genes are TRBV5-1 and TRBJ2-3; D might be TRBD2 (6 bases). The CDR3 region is CASGPSGGTDTQYF. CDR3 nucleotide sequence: TGCGCCAGCGGACCCTCGGGGGGCACAGATACGCAGTATTTT.